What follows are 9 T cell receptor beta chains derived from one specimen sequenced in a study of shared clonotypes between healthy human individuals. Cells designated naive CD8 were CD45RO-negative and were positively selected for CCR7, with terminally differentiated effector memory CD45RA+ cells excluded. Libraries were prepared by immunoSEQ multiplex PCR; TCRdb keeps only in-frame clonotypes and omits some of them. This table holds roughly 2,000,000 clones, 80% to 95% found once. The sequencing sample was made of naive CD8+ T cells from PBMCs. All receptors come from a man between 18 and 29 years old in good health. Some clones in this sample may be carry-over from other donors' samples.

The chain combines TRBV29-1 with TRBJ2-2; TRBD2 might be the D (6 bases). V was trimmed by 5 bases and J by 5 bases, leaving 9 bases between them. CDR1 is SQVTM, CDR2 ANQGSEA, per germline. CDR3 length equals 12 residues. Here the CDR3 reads CSVLRETGELFF. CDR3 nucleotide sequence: TGCAGCGTTCTCCGGGAGACCGGGGAGCTGTTTTTT.

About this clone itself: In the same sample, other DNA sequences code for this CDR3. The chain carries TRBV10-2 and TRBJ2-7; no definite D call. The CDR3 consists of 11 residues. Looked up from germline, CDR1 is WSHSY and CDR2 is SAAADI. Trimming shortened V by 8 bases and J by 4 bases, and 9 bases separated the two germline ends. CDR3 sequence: CASSPGYEQYF. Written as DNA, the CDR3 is TGCGCCAGCTCCCCAGGATACGAGCAGTACTTC.

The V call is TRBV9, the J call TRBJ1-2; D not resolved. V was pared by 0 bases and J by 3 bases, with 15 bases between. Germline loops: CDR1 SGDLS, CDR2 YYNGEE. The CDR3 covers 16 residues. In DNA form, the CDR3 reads TGTGCCAGCAGCGTAGGCCAGGCTCAGACGGACTATGGCTACACCTTC. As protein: CASSVGQAQTDYGYTF.

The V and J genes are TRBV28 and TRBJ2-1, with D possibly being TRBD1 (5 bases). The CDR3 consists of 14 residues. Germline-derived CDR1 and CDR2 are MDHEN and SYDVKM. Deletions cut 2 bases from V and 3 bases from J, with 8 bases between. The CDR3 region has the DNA TGTGCCAGCAGTTTACAGGGTCTCTACAATGAGCAGTTCTTC. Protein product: CASSLQGLYNEQFF. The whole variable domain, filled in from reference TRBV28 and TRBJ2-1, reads DVKVTQSSRYLVKRTGEKVFLECVQDMDHENMFWYRQDPGLGLRLIYFSYDVKMKEKGDIPEGYSVSREKKERFSLILESASTNQTSMYLCASSLQGLYNEQFFGPGTRLTVL.

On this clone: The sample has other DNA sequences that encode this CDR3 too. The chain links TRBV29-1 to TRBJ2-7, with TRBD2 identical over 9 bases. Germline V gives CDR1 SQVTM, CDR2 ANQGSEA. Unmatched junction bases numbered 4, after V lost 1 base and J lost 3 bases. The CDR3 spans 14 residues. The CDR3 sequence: CSVEGLAGLYEQYF. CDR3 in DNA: TGCAGCGTTGAAGGGCTAGCGGGACTCTACGAGCAGTACTTC.

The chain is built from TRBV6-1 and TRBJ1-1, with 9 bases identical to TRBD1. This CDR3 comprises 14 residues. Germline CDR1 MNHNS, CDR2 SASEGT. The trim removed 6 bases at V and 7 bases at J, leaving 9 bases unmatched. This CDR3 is CASRDRGRSIEAFF. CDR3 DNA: TGTGCCAGCAGGGACAGGGGCCGCTCCATTGAAGCTTTCTTT.

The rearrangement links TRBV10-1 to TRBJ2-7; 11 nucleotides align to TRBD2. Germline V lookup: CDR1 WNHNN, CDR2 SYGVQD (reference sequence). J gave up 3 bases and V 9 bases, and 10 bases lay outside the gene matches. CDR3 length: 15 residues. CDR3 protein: CASLQASGRYYEQYF. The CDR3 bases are TGCGCCAGTCTCCAAGCTAGCGGGAGGTACTACGAGCAGTACTTC.

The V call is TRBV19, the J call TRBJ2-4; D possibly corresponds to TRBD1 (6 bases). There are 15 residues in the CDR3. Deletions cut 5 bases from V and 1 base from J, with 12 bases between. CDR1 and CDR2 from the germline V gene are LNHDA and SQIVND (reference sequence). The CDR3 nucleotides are TGTGCCAGTAGTCTTACAGGGTGGGCCAAAAACATTCAGTACTTC. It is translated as CASSLTGWAKNIQYF.

CDR3 in amino acids: CASSPEREARDNEQFF. The CDR3 nucleotides read TGTGCCAGTAGTCCCGAACGGGAGGCGCGGGACAATGAGCAGTTCTTC. The chain carries TRBV19 and TRBJ2-1; 7 nucleotides line up with TRBD2. The CDR3 is made up of 16 amino acids. The ends lost 5 bases at V and 5 bases at J; junction bases unmatched: 12. Germline V gene lookup returns CDR1 LNHDA and CDR2 SQIVND (reference sequence).